Sequencing of this TCR beta chain was carried out in a study of blood T cell repertoires in COVID-19. Only in-frame clones appear in the TCRdb table, and some are missing; sequencing was by immunoSEQ multiplex PCR. The table includes hundreds of thousands of clones, more than 85% detected once. The sequenced sample consisted of peripheral blood. The TCR comes from a man aged 65-85 years with acute or convalescent COVID-19.

CDR3: CASSQGQVGEQFF. CDR3 DNA: TGTGCCAGCAGCCAAGGGCAGGTGGGTGAGCAGTTCTTC. The chain employs TRBV4-2 and TRBJ2-1; D is ambiguous. Germline-derived CDR1 and CDR2 are LGHNA and YNFKEQ. The CDR3 extends over 13 amino acids. The V end was cut by 1 base, the J end by 9 bases, with 10 bases between.